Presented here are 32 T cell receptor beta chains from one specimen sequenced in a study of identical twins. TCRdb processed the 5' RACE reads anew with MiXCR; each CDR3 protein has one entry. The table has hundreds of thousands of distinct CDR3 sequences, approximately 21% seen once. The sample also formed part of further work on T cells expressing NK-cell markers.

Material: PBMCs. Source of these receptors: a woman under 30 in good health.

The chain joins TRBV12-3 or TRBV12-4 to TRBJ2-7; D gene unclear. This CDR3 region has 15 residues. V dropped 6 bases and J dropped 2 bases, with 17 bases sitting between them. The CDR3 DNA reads TGTGCCAGCAGCCTATCCTCCTTTGCTCCCTACGAGCAGTACTTC. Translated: CASSLSSFAPYEQYF.

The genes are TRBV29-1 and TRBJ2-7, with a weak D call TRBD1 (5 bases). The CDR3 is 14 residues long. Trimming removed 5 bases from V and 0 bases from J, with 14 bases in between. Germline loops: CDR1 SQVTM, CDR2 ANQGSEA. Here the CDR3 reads CSVWQGTDSYEQYF. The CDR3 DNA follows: TGCAGCGTTTGGCAGGGAACGGACTCCTACGAGCAGTACTTC.

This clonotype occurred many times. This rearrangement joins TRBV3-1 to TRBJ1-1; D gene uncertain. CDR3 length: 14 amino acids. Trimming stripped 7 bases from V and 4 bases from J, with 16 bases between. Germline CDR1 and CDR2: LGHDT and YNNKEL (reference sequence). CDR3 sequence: CASTVWSGGTEAFF. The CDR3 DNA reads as TGTGCCAGCACCGTTTGGTCGGGAGGCACTGAAGCTTTCTTT.

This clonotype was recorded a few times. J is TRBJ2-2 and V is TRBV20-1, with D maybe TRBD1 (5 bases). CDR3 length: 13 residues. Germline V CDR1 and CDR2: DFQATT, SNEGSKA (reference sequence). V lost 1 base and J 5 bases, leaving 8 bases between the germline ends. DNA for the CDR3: TGCAGTGCTAGAGCAGGGCTAACCGGGGAGCTGTTTTTT. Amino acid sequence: CSARAGLTGELFF.

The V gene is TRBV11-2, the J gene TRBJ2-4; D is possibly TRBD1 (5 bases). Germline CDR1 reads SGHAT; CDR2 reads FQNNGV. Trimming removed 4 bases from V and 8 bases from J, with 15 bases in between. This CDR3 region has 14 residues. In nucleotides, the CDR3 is TGTGCCAGCAGCTCACTTGGGGCGCTAGACATTCAGTACTTC. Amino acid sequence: CASSSLGALDIQYF.

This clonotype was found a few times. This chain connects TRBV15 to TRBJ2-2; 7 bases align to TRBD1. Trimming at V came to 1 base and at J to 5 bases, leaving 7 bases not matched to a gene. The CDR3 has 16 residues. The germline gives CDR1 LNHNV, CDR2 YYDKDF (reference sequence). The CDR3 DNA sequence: TGTGCCACCAGCAGAGCCCGGACAGGTGGAACCGGGGAGCTGTTTTTT. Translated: CATSRARTGGTGELFF.

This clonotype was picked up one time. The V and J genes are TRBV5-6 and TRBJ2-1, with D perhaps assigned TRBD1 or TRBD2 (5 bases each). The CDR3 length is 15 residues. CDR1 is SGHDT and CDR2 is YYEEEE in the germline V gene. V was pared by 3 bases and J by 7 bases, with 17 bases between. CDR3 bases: TGTGCCAGCAGCTCTCCCGGGACCTCTTGGAATGAGCAGTTCTTC. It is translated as CASSSPGTSWNEQFF. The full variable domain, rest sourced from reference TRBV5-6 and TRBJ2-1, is DAGVTQSPTHLIKTRGQQVTLRCSPKSGHDTVSWYQQALGQGPQFIFQYYEEEERQRGNFPDRFSGHQFPNYSSELNVNALLLGDSALYLCASSSPGTSWNEQFFGPGTRLTVL.

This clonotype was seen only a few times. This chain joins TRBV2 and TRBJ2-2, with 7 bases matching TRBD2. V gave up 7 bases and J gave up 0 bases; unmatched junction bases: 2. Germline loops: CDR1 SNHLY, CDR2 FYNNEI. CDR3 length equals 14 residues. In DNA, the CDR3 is TGTGCCAGCAAGGGGACTACGAACACCGGGGAGCTGTTTTTT. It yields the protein CASKGTTNTGELFF.

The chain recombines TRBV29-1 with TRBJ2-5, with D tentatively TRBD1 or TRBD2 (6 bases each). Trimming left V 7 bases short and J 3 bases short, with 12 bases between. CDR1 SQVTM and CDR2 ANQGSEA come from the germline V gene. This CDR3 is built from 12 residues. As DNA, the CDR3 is TGCAGCGCCCTAGGGGGGAAAGAGACCCAGTACTTC. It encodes CSALGGKETQYF.

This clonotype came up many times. CDR3 sequence: CASSQDLAGWETQYF. For the CDR3, the DNA is TGTGCCAGCAGCCAAGATCTGGCGGGGTGGGAGACCCAGTACTTC. V and J are TRBV4-2 and TRBJ2-5, with a tentative D call TRBD2 (6 bases). The germline V gene has CDR1 LGHNA and CDR2 YNFKEQ. CDR3 length equals 15 residues. Trimming removed 0 bases from V and 5 bases from J, with 13 bases in between.

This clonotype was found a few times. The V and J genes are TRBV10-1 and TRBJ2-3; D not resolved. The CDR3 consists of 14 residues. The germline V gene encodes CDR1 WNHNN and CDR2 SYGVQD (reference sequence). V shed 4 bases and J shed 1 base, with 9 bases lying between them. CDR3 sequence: CASSVSLRTDTQYF. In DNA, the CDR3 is TGCGCCAGCAGTGTTTCGCTTCGCACAGATACGCAGTATTTT.

CDR3 region: CASSGQGAREQYF. CDR3 nucleotide sequence: TGTGCCAGCAGTGGACAGGGGGCACGCGAGCAGTACTTC. The chain recombines TRBV12-3 or TRBV12-4 with TRBJ2-7; TRBD1 agrees at 11 bases. The CDR3 extends over 13 amino acids. With 5 bases clipped from V and 6 bases from J, the junction kept 3 bases outside the gene matches.

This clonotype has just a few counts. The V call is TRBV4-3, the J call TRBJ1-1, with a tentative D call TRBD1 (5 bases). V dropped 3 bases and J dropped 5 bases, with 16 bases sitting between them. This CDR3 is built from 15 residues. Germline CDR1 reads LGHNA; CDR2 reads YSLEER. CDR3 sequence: CASSHGTPRGTEAFF. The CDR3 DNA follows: TGCGCCAGCAGCCACGGGACTCCGCGGGGGACTGAAGCTTTCTTT.

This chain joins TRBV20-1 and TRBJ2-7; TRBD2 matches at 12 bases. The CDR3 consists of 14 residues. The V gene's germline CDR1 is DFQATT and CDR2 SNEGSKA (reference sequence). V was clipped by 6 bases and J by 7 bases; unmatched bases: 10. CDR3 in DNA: TGCAGTGCGACAACTAGCGGGGGGCCGGGTGAGCAGTACTTC. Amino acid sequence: CSATTSGGPGEQYF.

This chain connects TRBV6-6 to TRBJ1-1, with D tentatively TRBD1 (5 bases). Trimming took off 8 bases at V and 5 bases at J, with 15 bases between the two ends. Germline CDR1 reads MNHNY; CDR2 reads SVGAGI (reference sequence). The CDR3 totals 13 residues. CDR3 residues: CASAIGTGTEAFF. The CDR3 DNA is TGTGCCAGCGCCATAGGGACTGGGACTGAAGCTTTCTTT.

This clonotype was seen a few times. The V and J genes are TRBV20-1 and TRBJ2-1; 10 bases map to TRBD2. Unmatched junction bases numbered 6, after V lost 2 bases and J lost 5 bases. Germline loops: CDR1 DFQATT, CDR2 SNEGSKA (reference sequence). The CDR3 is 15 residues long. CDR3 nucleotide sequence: TGCAGTGCTAGACACCCCACTAGCGGGGACAATGAGCAGTTCTTC. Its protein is CSARHPTSGDNEQFF.

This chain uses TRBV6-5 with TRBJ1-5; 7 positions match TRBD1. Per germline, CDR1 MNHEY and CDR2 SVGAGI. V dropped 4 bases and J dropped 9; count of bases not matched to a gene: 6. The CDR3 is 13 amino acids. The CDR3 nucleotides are TGTGCCAGCAGTTCGACCAGGGGGGGGCCCCAGCATTTT. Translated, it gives CASSSTRGGPQHF.

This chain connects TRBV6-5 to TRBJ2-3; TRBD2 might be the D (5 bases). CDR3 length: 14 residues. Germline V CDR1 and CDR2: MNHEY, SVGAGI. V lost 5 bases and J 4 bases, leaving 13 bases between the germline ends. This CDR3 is CASSILSAPDTQYF. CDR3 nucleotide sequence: TGTGCCAGCAGTATACTTAGCGCCCCAGATACGCAGTATTTT.

The CDR3 reads CASSQRAATDTQYF. The DNA for the CDR3 is TGTGCCAGCAGCCAGAGAGCGGCAACAGATACGCAGTATTTT. The chain recombines TRBV9 with TRBJ2-3; a possible D gene is TRBD2 (5 bases). The CDR3 spans 14 residues. Germline V gene sequence: CDR1 SGDLS, CDR2 YYNGEE. Trimming cost V 4 bases and J 3 bases, with 12 bases left between them.

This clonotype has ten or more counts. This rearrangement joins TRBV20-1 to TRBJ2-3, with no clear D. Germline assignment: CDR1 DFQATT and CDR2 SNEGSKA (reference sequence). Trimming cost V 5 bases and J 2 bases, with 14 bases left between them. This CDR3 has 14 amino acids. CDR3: CSADGLTVTDTQYF. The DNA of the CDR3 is TGCAGTGCTGACGGGCTTACTGTCACAGATACGCAGTATTTT.

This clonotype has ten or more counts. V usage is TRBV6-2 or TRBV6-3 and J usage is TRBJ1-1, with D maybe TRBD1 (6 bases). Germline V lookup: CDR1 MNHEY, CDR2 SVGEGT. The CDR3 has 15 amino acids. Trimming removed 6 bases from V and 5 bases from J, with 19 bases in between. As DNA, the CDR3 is TGTGCCAGCAGATCTCCCAGGGGTGGGAAAACTGAAGCTTTCTTT. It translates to CASRSPRGGKTEAFF.

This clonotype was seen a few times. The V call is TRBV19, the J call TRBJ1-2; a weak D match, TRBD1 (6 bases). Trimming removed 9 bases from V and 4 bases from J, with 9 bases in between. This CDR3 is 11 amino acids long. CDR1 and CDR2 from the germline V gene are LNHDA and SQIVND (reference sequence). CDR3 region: CASGQPYGYTF. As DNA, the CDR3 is TGTGCCAGCGGACAGCCCTATGGCTACACCTTC.

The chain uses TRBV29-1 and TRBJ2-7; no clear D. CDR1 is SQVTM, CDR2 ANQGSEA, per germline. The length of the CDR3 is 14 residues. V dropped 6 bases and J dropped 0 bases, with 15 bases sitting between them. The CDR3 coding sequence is TGCAGCGTCCAACAGCGACTTAACTCCTACGAGCAGTACTTC. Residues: CSVQQRLNSYEQYF.

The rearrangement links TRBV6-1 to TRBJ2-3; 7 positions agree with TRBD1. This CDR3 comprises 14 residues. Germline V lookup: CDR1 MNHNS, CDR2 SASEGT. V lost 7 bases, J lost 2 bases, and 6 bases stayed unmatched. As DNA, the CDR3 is TGTGCCAGCACCCAGGACAGGATCACAGATACGCAGTATTTT. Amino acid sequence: CASTQDRITDTQYF.

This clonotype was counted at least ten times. Written as DNA, the CDR3 is TGCAGTGCCAGACATCAAGAGACCCAGTACTTC. Translating it yields CSARHQETQYF. J is TRBJ2-5 and V is TRBV20-1, with unresolved D. Germline CDR1 reads DFQATT; CDR2 reads SNEGSKA (reference sequence). The CDR3 is 11 amino acids. V gave up 6 bases and J gave up 2 bases, with 7 bases separating them.

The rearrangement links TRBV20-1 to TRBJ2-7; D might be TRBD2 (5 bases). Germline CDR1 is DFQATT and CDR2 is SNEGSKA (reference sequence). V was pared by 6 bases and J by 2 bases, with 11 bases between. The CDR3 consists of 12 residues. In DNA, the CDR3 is TGCAGTGCCCTCGTCGGGACCTACGAGCAGTACTTC. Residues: CSALVGTYEQYF.

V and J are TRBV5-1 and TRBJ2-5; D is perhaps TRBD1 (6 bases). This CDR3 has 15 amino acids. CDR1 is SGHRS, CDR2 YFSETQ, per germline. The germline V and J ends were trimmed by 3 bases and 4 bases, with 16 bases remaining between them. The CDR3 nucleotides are TGCGCCAGCAGCTATCACAGGGACGTCGGAGAGACCCAGTACTTC. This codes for CASSYHRDVGETQYF.

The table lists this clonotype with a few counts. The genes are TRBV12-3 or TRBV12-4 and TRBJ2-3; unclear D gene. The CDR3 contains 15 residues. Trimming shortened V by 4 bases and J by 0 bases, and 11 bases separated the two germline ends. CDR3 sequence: CASSSPQTSTDTQYF. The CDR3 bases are TGTGCCAGCAGTTCCCCCCAGACTAGCACAGATACGCAGTATTTT.

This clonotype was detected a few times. The CDR3 reads CSVEGQVGKKLFF. CDR3 sequence (DNA): TGCAGCGTTGAAGGCCAAGTGGGGAAAAAACTGTTTTTT. V usage is TRBV29-1 and J usage is TRBJ1-4; D remains unclear. There are 13 residues in the CDR3. CDR1 and CDR2 (germline): SQVTM, ANQGSEA. V dropped 1 base and J dropped 9 bases, with 12 bases sitting between them.

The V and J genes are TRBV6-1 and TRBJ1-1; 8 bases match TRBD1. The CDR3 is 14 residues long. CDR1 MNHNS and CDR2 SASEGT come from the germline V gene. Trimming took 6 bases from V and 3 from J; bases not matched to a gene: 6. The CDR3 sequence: CASRAHRGDTEAFF. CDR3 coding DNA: TGTGCCAGCAGGGCGCACAGGGGGGACACTGAAGCTTTCTTT.

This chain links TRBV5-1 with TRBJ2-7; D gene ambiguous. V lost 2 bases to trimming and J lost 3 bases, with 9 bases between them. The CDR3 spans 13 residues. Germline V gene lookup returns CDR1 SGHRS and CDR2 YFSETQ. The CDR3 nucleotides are TGCGCCAGCAGCTTATCATGGGTCTACGAGCAGTACTTC. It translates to CASSLSWVYEQYF.

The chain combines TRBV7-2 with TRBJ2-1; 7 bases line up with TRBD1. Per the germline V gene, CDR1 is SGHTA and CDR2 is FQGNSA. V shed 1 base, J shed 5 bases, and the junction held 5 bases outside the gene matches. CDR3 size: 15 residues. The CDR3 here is CASSLGQGVDNEQFF. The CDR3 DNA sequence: TGTGCCAGCAGCTTAGGGCAGGGGGTCGACAATGAGCAGTTCTTC.